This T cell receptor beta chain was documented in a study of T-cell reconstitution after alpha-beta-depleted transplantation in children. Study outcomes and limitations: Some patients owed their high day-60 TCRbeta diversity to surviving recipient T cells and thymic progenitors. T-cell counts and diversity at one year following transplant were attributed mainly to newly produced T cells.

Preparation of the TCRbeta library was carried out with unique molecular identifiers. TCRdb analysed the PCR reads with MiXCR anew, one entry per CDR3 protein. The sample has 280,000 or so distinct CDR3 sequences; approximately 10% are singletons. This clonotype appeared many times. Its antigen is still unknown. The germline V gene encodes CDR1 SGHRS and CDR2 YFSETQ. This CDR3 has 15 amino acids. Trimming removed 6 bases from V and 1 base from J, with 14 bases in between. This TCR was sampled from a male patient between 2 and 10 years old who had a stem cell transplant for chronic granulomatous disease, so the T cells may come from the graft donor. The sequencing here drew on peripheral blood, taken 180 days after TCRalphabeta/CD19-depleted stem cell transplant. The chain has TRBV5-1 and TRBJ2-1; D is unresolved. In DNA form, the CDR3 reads TGCGCCAGCACGACATTTGGGGAATCCTACAATGAGCAGTTCTTC. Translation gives CASTTFGESYNEQFF.